These T cell receptor beta chains were read from a single sample in a study of identical twins. MiXCR was run by TCRdb on the 5' RACE reads, yielding one entry per CDR3 protein. The table lists some 790,000 distinct CDR3 sequences, roughly 18% of them singletons. These data are also associated with another study on T cells expressing NK-cell markers.

Sequenced material: PBMCs. These receptors came from a woman between 18 and 29 years old in good health. Both conserved end residues are part of each CDR3. A D gene is named only where the DNA matches it firmly. Clone size is given for some rows only: seen once, a few or many times, or a class if the clone is expanded.

>TRBJ1-5|TRBV27|few|.
TGTGCCAGCAGTTTTGGGGGGGGGACGCCCCAGCATTTT
CASSFGGGTPQHF
>TRBJ2-3|TRBV18|few|.
TGTGCCAGCTCACCACAGAATACAGATACGCAGTATTTT
CASSPQNTDTQYF
>TRBJ2-7|TRBV18|.|.
TGTGCCAGCCCCACGCAGGGAAATAAGCAGTACTTC
CASPTQGNKQYF
>TRBJ1-3|TRBV12-3/TRBV12-4|few|.
TGTGCCAGCAGTTTAGCGCTAAGGTTTAGCTCTGGAAACACCATATATTTT
CASSLALRFSSGNTIYF
>TRBJ1-2|TRBV5-1|.|.
TGCGCCAGCAGCTTGGCTACAGACCATGGCTACACCTTC
CASSLATDHGYTF
>TRBJ2-3|TRBV12-3/TRBV12-4|many|TRBD2
TGTGCCAGCACCCCTTTAGCGGGGAGCACAGATACGCAGTATTTT
CASTPLAGSTDTQYF
>TRBJ2-5|TRBV29-1|once|.
TGCAGCGTTGGCGTGACACAAGAGACCCAGTACTTC
CSVGVTQETQYF
>TRBJ2-1|TRBV20-1|.|TRBD2
TGCAGTTCGCCAACTAGCGGGAACAATGAGCAGTTCTTC
CSSPTSGNNEQFF
>TRBJ2-7|TRBV9|.|.
TGTGCCAGCAGCCCCCAGGGCAGGGTCCACGAGCAGTACTTC
CASSPQGRVHEQYF
>TRBJ2-1|TRBV4-1|.|TRBD2
TGCGCCAGCAGCCAAGTTCTAGCGGGAGGGCCGTATGAGCAGTTCTTC
CASSQVLAGGPYEQFF
>TRBJ2-2|TRBV20-1|few|.
TGCAGTGCTACCAGGGTGAACACCGGGGAGCTGTTTTTT
CSATRVNTGELFF
>TRBJ2-5|TRBV7-9|.|.
TGTGCCAGCAGCTTTTCCAGGGGAGAGACCCAGTACTTC
CASSFSRGETQYF
>TRBJ2-4|TRBV9|.|.
TGTGCCAGCAGCGTAGGTGGAAATCAGTACTTC
CASSVGGNQYF
>TRBJ1-4|TRBV6-1|many|.
TGTGCCAGCAGGCTGGGACAACTACTAGCAACTAATGAAAAACTGTTTTTT
CASRLGQLLATNEKLFF
>TRBJ2-7|TRBV3-1|few|.
TGTGCCAGCAGCCAAGTGGGCGGGGTCCCCCTGGAGCAGTACTTC
CASSQVGGVPLEQYF
>TRBJ2-2|TRBV7-2|.|.
TGTGCCAGCAGCTTGGGTTTGGTGTTACTAAAACCCGGGGAGCTGTTTTTT
CASSLGLVLLKPGELFF
>TRBJ2-5|TRBV7-6|few|TRBD2
TGTGCCAGCAGCCCCGGGACTACCAGAGAGACCCAGTACTTC
CASSPGTTRETQYF
>TRBJ2-3|TRBV10-3|few|TRBD2
TGTGCCATCAGGCCTACTAGCGGGAGCACAGATACGCAGTATTTT
CAIRPTSGSTDTQYF
>TRBJ2-7|TRBV15|few|.
TGTGCCACCAGCAGAGATTATGGTTCCTACGAGCAGTACTTC
CATSRDYGSYEQYF
>TRBJ1-5|TRBV18|few|.
TGTGCCAGCTCACCTTTTCCCGGATATAGCAATCAGCCCCAGCATTTT
CASSPFPGYSNQPQHF
>TRBJ1-1|TRBV7-2|.|TRBD1
TGTGCCAGCAGCTTGCGACAGGGGCCCACTGAAGCTTTCTTT
CASSLRQGPTEAFF
>TRBJ2-5|TRBV3-1|.|TRBD2
TGTGCCAGCAGCCAACGCATCGCTAGCGGGAGAGATAAAGAGACCCAGTACTTC
CASSQRIASGRDKETQYF
>TRBJ2-7|TRBV20-1|few|TRBD2
TGCAGTGCTTTCCTAGGCGGGGGGTCTCACGAGCAGTACTTC
CSAFLGGGSHEQYF
>TRBJ2-7|TRBV20-1|.|TRBD2
TGCAGTGCTAGTAGCGGGGGACATACCTACGAGCAGTACTTC
CSASSGGHTYEQYF
>TRBJ2-1|TRBV5-1|.|TRBD2
TGCGCCAGCGCCTCTAGCGGGAGGGTCAATGAGCAGTTCTTC
CASASSGRVNEQFF
>TRBJ2-1|TRBV7-2|.|.
TGTGCCAGCAGCTTATCCAGGGCCGCATACAATGAGCAGTTCTTC
CASSLSRAAYNEQFF
>TRBJ2-1|TRBV30|once|.
TGTGCCTGGAGTGTACACAGCTACAATGAGCAGTTCTTC
CAWSVHSYNEQFF
>TRBJ2-1|TRBV29-1|few|.
TGCAGCGTTGGTGGCGTGGGAAAACGACAGGATGTCTACAATGAGCAGTTCTTC
CSVGGVGKRQDVYNEQFF
>TRBJ2-2|TRBV6-4|few|.
TGTGCCAGCAGATCCCCGATGCCTACAGTGGGGATATCCGGGGAGCTGTTTTTT
CASRSPMPTVGISGELFF
>TRBJ2-5|TRBV5-6|few|TRBD1
TGTGCCAGCAGCTGGGGGACAGGGGCAGAGACCCAGTACTTC
CASSWGTGAETQYF
>TRBJ1-1|TRBV24-1|few|.
TGTGCCACCAGTGAGATAACCGGACGGCCTGAAGCTTTCTTT
CATSEITGRPEAFF
>TRBJ1-1|TRBV7-9|few|.
TGTGCCAGCAGCTTAACTGGACGGTACACTGAAGCTTTCTTT
CASSLTGRYTEAFF
>TRBJ1-5|TRBV5-5|.|.
TGTGCCAGCAGTCATTCAAATCAGGGCTCCTATAGCAATCAGCCCCAGCATTTT
CASSHSNQGSYSNQPQHF
>TRBJ2-5|TRBV4-2|few|.
TGTGCCAGCAGCCAAGATGTGCAGGGCGAGACCCAGTACTTC
CASSQDVQGETQYF
>TRBJ1-2|TRBV6-5|few|.
TGTGCCAGCAGTTACGGCTTGACAGACATCCGGGGCTACACCTTC
CASSYGLTDIRGYTF
>TRBJ2-1|TRBV7-9|few|TRBD1
TGTGCCAGCAGCTTAACGACAGGGGGCAGGAATGAGCAGTTCTTC
CASSLTTGGRNEQFF
>TRBJ2-3|TRBV7-6|.|TRBD2
TGTGCCAGCAGCTTAAATAGCGGGGGACACACAGATACGCAGTATTTT
CASSLNSGGHTDTQYF
>TRBJ2-7|TRBV5-6|few|.
TGTGCCAGCAGCTTTGAGGTTCTGCGCGAGCAGTACTTC
CASSFEVLREQYF
>TRBJ2-3|TRBV12-5|.|TRBD2
TGTGCTAGTGGTACACCGGGACTAGCGGGAGTTTTCACAGATACGCAGTATTTT
CASGTPGLAGVFTDTQYF
>TRBJ1-4|TRBV29-1|few|.
TGCAGCGTTGAGGACCGTGAAAAACTGTTTTTT
CSVEDREKLFF
>TRBJ2-1|TRBV5-1|.|TRBD2
TGCGCCAGCAGCTGGCAAGCGGGAGGTAATGAGCAGTTCTTC
CASSWQAGGNEQFF
>TRBJ2-1|TRBV12-3/TRBV12-4|.|.
TGTGCCAGCAGCCCGGGGAGTTTGGATGAGCAGTTCTTC
CASSPGSLDEQFF
>TRBJ2-3|TRBV5-1|few|.
TGCGCCAGCGGTGTCGGGCAGGGCACAGATACGCAGTATTTT
CASGVGQGTDTQYF
>TRBJ2-5|TRBV20-1|.|TRBD2
TGCAGTGCTAGCACCCCGGGACTACTGGAGACCCAGTACTTC
CSASTPGLLETQYF
>TRBJ2-7|TRBV20-1|many|TRBD2
TGCAGTGCTAGAGATCTGGGACTAGCGGCCGAGCAGTACTTC
CSARDLGLAAEQYF
>TRBJ2-2|TRBV6-1|.|.
TGTGCCAGCAGCAAGACAGTGGCAAACACCGGGGAGCTGTTTTTT
CASSKTVANTGELFF
>TRBJ2-1|TRBV18|few|.
TGTGCCAGCTCATCCAACCCTTCCGATGAGCAGTTCTTC
CASSSNPSDEQFF
>TRBJ2-7|TRBV10-3|.|TRBD2
TGTGCCATCAAGGGGACTAGCGGGTACGAGCAGTACTTC
CAIKGTSGYEQYF